This entry concerns a single TCR beta chain. A few counts support this clonotype. Its antigen has not been determined. The input lacks base qualities; no much larger clone sits a single base away. The sample is drawn from a study of CD8 T cells in ankylosing spondylitis (TCRdb year 2017). With regard to the full study: T cell receptor beta repertoires were profiled in healthy donors and ankylosing spondylitis patients so that disease-linked TCR variants could be found. Peripheral blood samples were taken, and synovial fluid was additionally collected from ankylosing spondylitis patients. The full study cohort was made up of about 25 ankylosing spondylitis patients and fewer than 120 healthy donors.

The research as a whole found: Some TCR beta motif variants had previously been reported in synovial fluid and blood of reactive arthritis patients, which suggested common disease-initiation mechanisms. A TCR beta motif of several highly homologous amino acid variants appeared characteristic of blood from ankylosing spondylitis patients. In peripheral blood, the disease-linked clones were found at relatively low frequencies and had a CD8+ phenotype. Significant enrichment of the disease-linked clones was reported in matched synovial fluid samples from ankylosing spondylitis patients.

The junction shows trimming of 5 bases on V and 0 bases on J, plus 8 bases between the germline ends. The CDR3 sequence holds 14 residues, the cysteine and phenylalanine included. Just CDR3 DNA is preserved here, 42 bases in frame from base 1. Per the germline V gene, SQVTM is the CDR1 and ANQGSEA is the CDR2. The sample was run on an Illumina HiSeq 2500. Quantitative 5'-RACE with molecular barcodes was used to prepare TCR beta libraries. On the study's bioinformatics: A new computational method based on a probabilistic model of VDJ rearrangement was used to identify disease-linked TCR variants. The public sequencing data were trimmed at Q25 with fastp and processed into clonotypes with MiXCR by TCRdb, which kept only in-frame beta chains. Here each entry gathers all rows of one CDR3 protein and keeps the most common genes and DNA. The V and J calls and clone size come from TCRdb's table, not from the authors' own analysis. Recorded for this sample are hundreds of thousands of distinct CDR3 sequences; 12% of them occurred a single time. The leading ten clones occupy 0.51% of the sample.

Rearrangement joined TRBV29-1 to TRBJ2-6; confidence is insufficient to name the D gene. The receptor comes from a male donor with ankylosing spondylitis. Specimen: blood, either unsorted or a sorted T cell fraction (not recorded which). CDR3 region: CSVPRFSGANVLTF. The bases are TGCAGCGTTCCCCGGTTCTCTGGGGCCAACGTCCTGACTTTC.